The rows below give T cell receptor beta chains drawn from one sample of a study of OX40 agonist ivuxolimab in advanced cancers. Here immunoSEQ multiplex PCR was the method, and the copy in TCRdb shows in-frame clones only, minus some. The data contain over 5,500 clones, approximately 70% of them singletons. The starting material was CD4+ or CD8+ T cells sorted from blood, obtained in a trial of the OX40 agonist ivuxolimab. These receptors were obtained from an adult with an advanced solid tumor such as melanoma, head and neck, liver or kidney cancer. The CDR3 runs from the conserved cysteine through the conserved F or W. The D gene is left open where the match is weak. Clone size is shown for a subset of rows, as once, few, many or a class of expanded clone.

d_gene	j_gene	v_gene	abundance	CDR3aa	CDR3nt
-	TRBJ2-7	TRBV7-9	-	CASSPGYEQYF	TGTGCCAGCAGCCCGGGATACGAGCAGTACTTC
TRBD1	TRBJ2-3	TRBV19	medium-sized	CASGQGTDTQYF	TGTGCCAGCGGACAGGGCACAGATACGCAGTATTTT
-	TRBJ2-7	TRBV4-2	few	CASSQDLDSSYEQYF	TGTGCCAGCAGCCAAGATCTGGACAGCTCCTACGAGCAGTACTTC
-	TRBJ2-5	TRBV5-1	-	CASSLAIEETQYF	TGCGCCAGCAGCTTGGCGATAGAAGAGACCCAGTACTTC
-	TRBJ1-5	TRBV19	-	CASSHPTGTSDQPQHF	TGTGCCAGTAGTCACCCCACCGGGACATCGGATCAGCCCCAGCATTTT
TRBD1	TRBJ1-2	TRBV28	-	CASSNTGTGDWGYTF	TGTGCCAGCAGTAATACCGGGACAGGGGATTGGGGCTACACCTTC
-	TRBJ2-5	TRBV4-1	-	CASSTWVGAWETQYF	TGCGCCAGCAGCACGTGGGTGGGGGCCTGGGAGACCCAGTACTTC
-	TRBJ1-2	TRBV11-1	-	CASSFEGRSYTF	TGTGCCAGCAGCTTCGAGGGTAGGAGCTACACCTTC
TRBD2	TRBJ2-1	TRBV19	-	CASSIVSSGDNEQFF	TGTGCCAGTAGTATTGTGTCTAGCGGAGACAATGAGCAGTTCTTC
TRBD1	TRBJ1-2	TRBV28	-	CASTMGVQGNYGYTF	TGTGCCAGCACCATGGGGGTACAGGGGAACTATGGCTACACCTTC
-	TRBJ1-1	TRBV6-6	-	CASRGARRAEAFF	TGTGCCAGCAGGGGGGCCCGGCGGGCTGAAGCTTTCTTT
-	TRBJ1-2	TRBV12-1	few	CASSLHMGGLRLSGYTF	TGTGCCAGCAGCCTCCATATGGGGGGGCTCCGCTTAAGCGGCTACACCTTC
-	TRBJ1-2	TRBV29-1	medium-sized	CSVEGDFYSYGYTF	TGCAGCGTTGAAGGGGACTTCTACTCCTATGGCTACACCTTC
TRBD2	TRBJ2-5	TRBV7-6	-	CASSTRLAGGETQYF	TGTGCCAGCAGCACACGACTAGCGGGGGGGGAGACCCAGTACTTC
-	TRBJ1-1	TRBV6-6	-	CASSSLGGWTEAFF	TGTGCCAGCAGTTCCTTAGGGGGGTGGACTGAAGCTTTCTTT
-	TRBJ1-1	TRBV19	-	CASSAGVGAFF	TGTGCCAGTAGTGCGGGTGTCGGAGCTTTCTTT
TRBD2	TRBJ2-3	TRBV13	-	CASSLLSAGGEDTQYF	TGTGCCAGCAGCTTACTCTCAGCGGGGGGGGAAGATACGCAGTATTTT
TRBD2	TRBJ2-1	TRBV7-9	-	CASSPRGLAGSYNEQFF	TGTGCCAGCAGCCCTAGGGGACTAGCGGGGAGCTACAATGAGCAGTTCTTC
-	TRBJ1-4	TRBV2	-	CASSEWEAHLFF	TGTGCCAGCAGTGAATGGGAAGCACACCTGTTTTTT
-	TRBJ1-6	TRBV2	-	CASSDRTSGLYSPLHF	TGTGCCAGCAGTGACCGGACAAGCGGATTATATTCACCCCTCCACTTT
-	TRBJ2-6	TRBV10-1	-	CASSDSEIAQSRANVLTF	TGCGCCAGCAGTGACAGTGAAATCGCACAAAGTCGGGCCAACGTCCTGACTTTC
-	TRBJ2-3	TRBV28	-	CASRVRLGGTDTQYF	TGTGCCAGCAGAGTGCGACTGGGGGGCACAGATACGCAGTATTTT
-	TRBJ1-1	TRBV5-1	-	CASSFQGGEAFF	TGCGCCAGCAGCTTCCAGGGAGGTGAAGCTTTCTTT
TRBD1	TRBJ1-2	TRBV27	-	CASSLLGQGAGYTF	TGTGCCAGCAGTTTATTGGGACAGGGAGCAGGCTACACCTTC
-	TRBJ2-7	TRBV4-3	-	CASSQGSEDEQYF	TGCGCCAGCAGCCAGGGGTCGGAGGACGAGCAGTACTTC
TRBD1	TRBJ2-7	TRBV19	-	CASSISGQDNEQYF	TGTGCCAGTAGTATATCGGGACAGGATAACGAGCAGTACTTC
-	TRBJ1-2	TRBV11-2	-	CASSITGSGGYGYTF	TGTGCCAGCAGCATCACAGGGTCAGGTGGCTATGGCTACACCTTC
-	TRBJ2-7	TRBV6-5	-	CASSPGPPYEQYF	TGTGCCAGCAGTCCTGGGCCCCCCTACGAGCAGTACTTC
TRBD2	TRBJ2-1	TRBV29-1	once	CSVDPSGGAAYNEQFF	TGCAGCGTTGACCCTAGCGGGGGGGCCGCCTACAATGAGCAGTTCTTC
-	TRBJ2-7	TRBV7-3	-	CASSLTGDDYEQYF	TGTGCCAGCAGCTTAACGGGCGATGACTACGAGCAGTACTTC
-	TRBJ1-2	TRBV5-4	-	CASRISPGKTYGYTF	TGTGCCAGCCGCATATCCCCAGGAAAGACCTATGGCTACACCTTC
-	TRBJ1-2	TRBV7-8	-	CASDPTGFYGYTF	TGTGCCAGCGATCCGACGGGTTTTTATGGCTACACCTTC
-	TRBJ1-2	TRBV6-1	-	CASSPQEMGGYTF	TGTGCCAGCAGTCCCCAGGAGATGGGGGGCTACACCTTC
TRBD1	TRBJ2-5	TRBV4-3	-	CASSQSTGDGETQYF	TGCGCCAGCAGCCAGTCGACAGGGGATGGGGAGACCCAGTACTTC
-	TRBJ1-1	TRBV5-4	-	CASSLMGNTEAFF	TGTGCCAGCAGCTTGATGGGGAACACTGAAGCTTTCTTT
-	TRBJ2-7	TRBV27	-	CASSLARGRTYEQYF	TGTGCCAGCAGTTTGGCCCGGGGGAGGACCTACGAGCAGTACTTC
-	TRBJ2-7	TRBV30	-	CAWSVNLYEQYF	TGTGCCTGGAGTGTAAATCTATACGAGCAGTACTTC
TRBD1	TRBJ2-7	TRBV6-1	-	CASSEVRGQSSYEQYF	TGTGCCAGCAGTGAGGTTCGGGGACAGTCCTCCTACGAGCAGTACTTC
-	TRBJ1-6	TRBV28	-	CASIRADHYNSPLHF	TGTGCCAGCATCCGGGCAGATCACTATAATTCACCCCTCCACTTT
-	TRBJ2-2	TRBV6-5	-	CASSYVEGTGELFF	TGTGCCAGCAGTTACGTCGAGGGCACCGGGGAGCTGTTTTTT
TRBD2	TRBJ2-5	TRBV4-2	few	CASSQDELAGRQTQYF	TGTGCCAGCAGCCAAGATGAACTAGCGGGAAGGCAGACCCAGTACTTC
-	TRBJ1-1	TRBV4-2	once	CASSQAGATEAFF	TGTGCCAGCAGCCAAGCAGGGGCCACTGAAGCTTTCTTT
-	TRBJ2-3	TRBV28	-	CASRRPVPTDTQYF	TGTGCCAGCAGACGACCGGTCCCCACAGATACGCAGTATTTT
-	TRBJ2-5	TRBV18	-	CASSPGGGQETQYF	TGTGCCAGCTCACCGGGAGGAGGGCAAGAGACCCAGTACTTC
-	TRBJ2-1	TRBV27	-	CASSFGRNNEQFF	TGTGCCAGCAGTTTTGGCAGAAACAATGAGCAGTTCTTC
-	TRBJ2-6	TRBV4-2	-	CASSQDAGSGANVLTF	TGTGCCAGCAGCCAAGATGCGGGCTCTGGGGCCAACGTCCTGACTTTC
-	TRBJ1-5	TRBV27	-	CASSLSAGTNQPQHF	TGTGCCAGCAGTTTATCTGCAGGGACCAATCAGCCCCAGCATTTT
-	TRBJ1-5	TRBV19	few	CASSPWGDSNQPQHF	TGTGCCAGTAGCCCCTGGGGAGATAGCAATCAGCCCCAGCATTTT
TRBD1	TRBJ1-6	TRBV5-4	-	CASSWRTGISPLHF	TGTGCCAGCAGCTGGAGGACAGGGATATCACCCCTCCACTTT
-	TRBJ2-5	TRBV7-8	-	CASSSSPSWETQYF	TGTGCCAGCAGCTCCTCCCCCAGTTGGGAGACCCAGTACTTC
-	TRBJ1-1	TRBV27	-	CASSLSFGVDTEAFF	TGTGCCAGCAGTTTGAGCTTTGGGGTTGACACTGAAGCTTTCTTT
TRBD2	TRBJ2-3	TRBV2	-	CASSERLAGDFTDTQYF	TGTGCCAGCAGTGAACGCCTAGCGGGGGACTTCACAGATACGCAGTATTTT
TRBD2	TRBJ2-7	TRBV28	-	CASSLNLAGSLYEQYF	TGTGCCAGCAGTTTAAACCTAGCGGGATCCCTTTACGAGCAGTACTTC